A single sample gave rise to the 25 T cell receptor beta chains below, sequenced in a study of T cell repertoires in ileal Crohn's disease. Measured with immunoSEQ multiplex PCR; TCRdb has only the in-frame clones, and not every one. This table has 13,000 to 15,000 clones, about three quarters appearing once. Time point specified: neoterminal ileum biopsy at postoperative endoscopy, about 6 months after surgery. Sequencing used ileal tissue. Receptors were obtained from an adult with Crohn's disease.

This clone was observed a handful of times. This chain connects TRBV19 to TRBJ2-5; D might be TRBD1 (5 bases). The CDR3 covers 17 residues. Germline V gene sequence: CDR1 LNHDA, CDR2 SQIVND (reference sequence). Trimming removed 3 bases from V and 0 bases from J, with 17 bases in between. The CDR3 region has the DNA TGTGCCAGTAGTATTAGGATGGGGCAGTTAGACCAAGAGACCCAGTACTTC. Protein sequence: CASSIRMGQLDQETQYF.

The chain links TRBV6-6 to TRBJ1-2; D is ambiguous. This CDR3 spans 16 amino acids. Germline CDR1 and CDR2: MNHNY and SVGAGI (reference sequence). Trimming removed 0 bases from V and 2 bases from J, with 13 bases in between. Here the CDR3 reads CASSYSPEPLNYGYTF. The CDR3 DNA sequence: TGTGCCAGCAGTTACTCTCCCGAGCCGCTCAACTATGGCTACACCTTC.

The gene calls are TRBV7-6 and TRBJ2-7; 10 nucleotides match TRBD1. Trimming at V came to 1 base and at J to 2 bases, leaving 5 bases not matched to a gene. CDR1 is SGHVS and CDR2 is FNYEAQ in the germline V gene. The CDR3 runs 16 residues. The CDR3 loop is CASSLGTGTGAYEQYF. The CDR3 DNA is TGTGCCAGCAGCTTAGGGACCGGGACAGGGGCCTACGAGCAGTACTTC.

The V call is TRBV30, the J call TRBJ2-5; 11 bases agree with TRBD2. J gave up 2 bases and V 1 base, and 15 bases lay outside the gene matches. CDR3 length: 19 amino acids. CDR1 is GTSNPN and CDR2 is SVGIG in the germline V gene (reference sequence). CDR3 sequence reads: CAWSGRRLAGGTQQETQYF. For the CDR3, the DNA is TGTGCCTGGAGTGGGAGGCGGCTAGCGGGGGGAACCCAACAAGAGACCCAGTACTTC.

The chain has TRBV19 and TRBJ2-6, with D perhaps assigned TRBD1 or TRBD2 (6 bases each). The CDR3 has 15 amino acids. The V gene's germline CDR1 is LNHDA and CDR2 SQIVND (reference sequence). Trimming took 3 bases from V and 2 from J, leaving 8 bases between them. The CDR3 loop is CASSMGGPGANVLTF. The CDR3 DNA reads TGTGCCAGTAGTATGGGGGGCCCTGGGGCCAACGTCCTGACTTTC.

The rearrangement joins TRBV5-1 to TRBJ1-3; D perhaps matches TRBD1 (6 bases). CDR1 and CDR2 (germline): SGHRS, YFSETQ. Trimming stripped 2 bases from V and 0 bases from J, with 9 bases between. This CDR3 has 15 residues. DNA of the CDR3: TGCGCCAGCAGCTTCGGACAGAACTCTGGAAACACCATATATTTT. This gives the protein CASSFGQNSGNTIYF.

This clone was observed a handful of times. The chain is built from TRBV9 and TRBJ2-5, with TRBD1 matching over 8 bases. V shed 3 bases and J 7 bases; nucleotides not matched to a gene: 11. Germline CDR1 and CDR2: SGDLS and YYNGEE. The CDR3 contains 15 residues. The chain's CDR3 is CASSGAGGGFGTQYF. CDR3 bases: TGTGCCAGCAGCGGGGCAGGGGGCGGGTTTGGGACCCAGTACTTC.

The chain carries TRBV19 and TRBJ2-5, with D tentatively TRBD1 (6 bases). CDR3 length: 17 amino acids. Trimming cost V 6 bases and J 4 bases, with 24 bases left between them. Germline CDR1 reads LNHDA; CDR2 reads SQIVND (reference sequence). CDR3 coding DNA: TGTGCCAGTAGCAACGCCCCTCGTAGGGACAAGACAGAGACCCAGTACTTC. Translated, it gives CASSNAPRRDKTETQYF. The complete variable domain, with remaining parts taken from reference TRBV19 and TRBJ2-5, reads DGGITQSPKYLFRKEGQNVTLSCEQNLNHDAMYWYRQDPGQGLRLIYYSQIVNDFQKGDIAEGYSVSREKKESFPLTVTSAQKNPTAFYLCASSNAPRRDKTETQYFGPGTRLLVL.

The J gene is TRBJ1-3, the V gene TRBV4-3; D is unresolved. This CDR3 is built from 14 residues. V gave up 1 base and J gave up 4 bases, with 8 bases separating them. Looked up from germline, CDR1 is LGHNA and CDR2 is YSLEER. The CDR3 reads CASSQALQGNTIYF. CDR3 sequence (DNA): TGCGCCAGCAGCCAAGCCCTACAGGGAAACACCATATATTTT.

This clone occurred a few times. This chain connects TRBV27 to TRBJ1-5; no clear D. This CDR3 is built from 14 residues. V was clipped by 5 bases and J by 6 bases, with 14 bases between them. Looked up from germline, CDR1 is MNHEY and CDR2 is SMNVEV (reference sequence). CDR3 bases: TGTGCCAGCAGTATCGCGACCCGAGGTCAGCCCCAGCATTTT. Its translation: CASSIATRGQPQHF.

A few counts support this clone. This chain joins TRBV7-2 and TRBJ2-7; D is ambiguous. Trimming removed 1 base from V and 0 bases from J, with 13 bases in between. Germline V gene data show CDR1 as SGHTA and CDR2 as FQGNSA. CDR3 length equals 16 residues. This CDR3 is CASSLGPPRSSYEQYF. The CDR3 bases are TGTGCCAGCAGCTTAGGGCCGCCAAGGAGCTCCTACGAGCAGTACTTC.

The chain joins TRBV28 to TRBJ2-1, with D hard to call. Germline V gene data show CDR1 as MDHEN and CDR2 as SYDVKM. V was clipped by 2 bases and J by 2 bases, with 4 bases between them. The CDR3 has 13 amino acids. CDR3 coding DNA: TGTGCCAGCAGTTTAGGGCCCTACAATGAGCAGTTCTTC. The encoded protein is CASSLGPYNEQFF.

V gene TRBV18 combines with J gene TRBJ2-7; 10 nucleotides match TRBD1. Germline V gene data show CDR1 as KGHSH and CDR2 as LQKENI. The J segment lost 7 bases and the V segment lost 2 bases, leaving 2 bases of the junction unmatched. The CDR3 has 13 residues. As DNA, the CDR3 is TGTGCCAGCTCACCAGGGACAGGGGATGAGCAGTACTTC. Translation: CASSPGTGDEQYF. Filled out from reference TRBV18 and TRBJ2-7, the complete variable domain reads NAGVMQNPRHLVRRRGQEARLRCSPMKGHSHVYWYRQLPEEGLKFMVYLQKENIIDESGMPKERFSAEFPKEGPSILRIQQVVRGDSAAYFCASSPGTGDEQYFGPGTRLTVT.

The chain is built from TRBV10-3 and TRBJ2-7, with a weak D call TRBD1 (5 bases). V was pared by 8 bases and J by 0 bases, with 14 bases between. The CDR3 extends over 14 amino acids. Germline V gene sequence: CDR1 ENHRY, CDR2 SYGVKD. The CDR3: CAIRSRVSSYEQYF. Here the CDR3 DNA reads TGTGCCATCCGTTCCAGGGTTAGCTCCTACGAGCAGTACTTC.

Concerning this clone: The same CDR3 can be traced to other DNA sequences in this sample. The chain couples TRBV15 to TRBJ2-2, with D unclear. Trimming removed 1 base at V and 3 bases at J, with 3 bases between. Looked up from germline, CDR1 is LNHNV and CDR2 is YYDKDF (reference sequence). The CDR3 runs 13 residues. The CDR3 loop is CATSRGDTGELFF. CDR3 DNA sequence: TGTGCCACCAGCAGAGGGGACACCGGGGAGCTGTTTTTT. The entire variable domain, with the rest obtained from reference TRBV15 and TRBJ2-2, is as follows: DAMVIQNPRYQVTQFGKPVTLSCSQTLNHNVMYWYQQKSSQAPKLLFHYYDKDFNNEADTPDNFQSRRPNTSFCFLDIRSPGLGDTAMYLCATSRGDTGELFFGEGSRLTVL.

The chain is built from TRBV19 and TRBJ1-4, with a weak D call TRBD1 (5 bases). CDR1 LNHDA and CDR2 SQIVND come from the germline V gene (reference sequence). CDR3 length: 16 amino acids. V shed 1 base and J shed 1 base, with 10 bases lying between them. The CDR3 loop is CASSIGRDVTNEKLFF. Written as DNA, the CDR3 is TGTGCCAGTAGTATAGGCCGGGACGTAACTAATGAAAAACTGTTTTTT.

This chain joins TRBV7-8 and TRBJ2-6, with a weak D call TRBD1 (6 bases). The germline V gene encodes CDR1 SGHVS and CDR2 FQNEAQ. V was pared by 0 bases and J by 4 bases, with 10 bases between. The CDR3 is 16 residues long. CDR3 in amino acids: CASSLAQGLGANVLTF. CDR3 DNA: TGTGCCAGCAGCTTAGCCCAGGGGCTGGGGGCCAACGTCCTGACTTTC.

The chain employs TRBV2 and TRBJ2-7, with 7 bases that match TRBD1. The CDR3 contains 13 residues. Trimming took 5 bases from V and 2 from J; bases not matched to a gene: 3. Germline V gene data show CDR1 as SNHLY and CDR2 as FYNNEI. CDR3 sequence: CASSPGTAYEQYF. The CDR3 DNA reads TGTGCCAGCAGTCCCGGGACAGCCTACGAGCAGTACTTC.

The V and J genes are TRBV7-9 and TRBJ1-6; D uncertain. CDR1 SEHNR and CDR2 FQNEAQ come from the germline V gene (reference sequence). The CDR3 loop spans 14 amino acids. Trimming removed 4 bases from V and 5 bases from J, with 9 bases in between. CDR3 sequence: CASSSDGDNSPLHF. The CDR3 region has the DNA TGTGCCAGCAGCTCGGACGGGGATAATTCACCCCTCCACTTT. Combining the CDR3 with reference TRBV7-9 and TRBJ1-6 gives the whole variable domain DTGVSQNPRHKITKRGQNVTFRCDPISEHNRLYWYRQTLGQGPEFLTYFQNEAQLEKSRLLSDRFSAERPKGSFSTLEIQRTEQGDSAMYLCASSSDGDNSPLHFGNGTRLTVT.

The chain is built from TRBV4-3 and TRBJ2-3; TRBD2 aligns across 10 bases. With V trimmed by 0 bases and J by 5 bases, 8 bases remained unmatched. CDR3 length equals 17 residues. Looked up from germline, CDR1 is LGHNA and CDR2 is YSLEER. The CDR3 spells CASSQESSGRGGDTQYF. For the CDR3, the DNA is TGCGCCAGCAGCCAAGAGTCTAGCGGGAGAGGGGGAGATACGCAGTATTTT.

The chain is built from TRBV10-2 and TRBJ2-1; D is uncertain. In germline, CDR1 is WSHSY, CDR2 SAAADI. Deletions cut 2 bases from V and 1 base from J, with 9 bases between. There are 15 residues in the CDR3. The CDR3 sequence: CASSETVGSYNEQFF. CDR3 sequence (DNA): TGCGCCAGCAGTGAGACAGTCGGGTCCTACAATGAGCAGTTCTTC.

The chain has TRBV7-2 and TRBJ1-4, with 9 nucleotides matching TRBD1. J gave up 8 bases and V 5 bases, and 6 bases lay outside the gene matches. CDR3 length: 14 amino acids. Germline CDR1 SGHTA, CDR2 FQGNSA. CDR3 sequence reads: CASSQDRGGEKLFF. The CDR3 region has the DNA TGTGCCAGCAGCCAGGACAGGGGTGGGGAAAAACTGTTTTTT.

The chain carries TRBV27 and TRBJ1-5; D unclear. The CDR3 sequence is 12 residues long. Germline V CDR1 and CDR2: MNHEY, SMNVEV (reference sequence). V was cut by 5 bases and J by 3 bases, with 5 bases left in between. This CDR3 is CASSHTNQPQHF. The CDR3 DNA reads as TGTGCCAGCAGTCACACCAATCAGCCCCAGCATTTT.

V is TRBV5-6 and J is TRBJ2-3; D is ambiguous. Between the trimmed V and J ends, which lost 0 bases and 4 bases, there was a span of 6 bases. The CDR3 is 13 residues long. From germline, CDR1 is SGHDT and CDR2 YYEEEE. The CDR3 DNA is TGTGCCAGCAGCTTGGGGCAGGCAGATACGCAGTATTTT. The encoded protein is CASSLGQADTQYF.

This clone was counted between two and nine times. The chain employs TRBV11-3 and TRBJ2-7, with 12 bases lining up with TRBD2. Germline loops: CDR1 SGHNT, CDR2 YENEEA. The ends lost 5 bases at V and 3 bases at J; junction bases unmatched: 2. This CDR3 contains 14 residues. The CDR3 is CASSRLAGDYEQYF. DNA of the CDR3: TGTGCCAGCAGCCGACTAGCGGGGGACTACGAGCAGTACTTC.